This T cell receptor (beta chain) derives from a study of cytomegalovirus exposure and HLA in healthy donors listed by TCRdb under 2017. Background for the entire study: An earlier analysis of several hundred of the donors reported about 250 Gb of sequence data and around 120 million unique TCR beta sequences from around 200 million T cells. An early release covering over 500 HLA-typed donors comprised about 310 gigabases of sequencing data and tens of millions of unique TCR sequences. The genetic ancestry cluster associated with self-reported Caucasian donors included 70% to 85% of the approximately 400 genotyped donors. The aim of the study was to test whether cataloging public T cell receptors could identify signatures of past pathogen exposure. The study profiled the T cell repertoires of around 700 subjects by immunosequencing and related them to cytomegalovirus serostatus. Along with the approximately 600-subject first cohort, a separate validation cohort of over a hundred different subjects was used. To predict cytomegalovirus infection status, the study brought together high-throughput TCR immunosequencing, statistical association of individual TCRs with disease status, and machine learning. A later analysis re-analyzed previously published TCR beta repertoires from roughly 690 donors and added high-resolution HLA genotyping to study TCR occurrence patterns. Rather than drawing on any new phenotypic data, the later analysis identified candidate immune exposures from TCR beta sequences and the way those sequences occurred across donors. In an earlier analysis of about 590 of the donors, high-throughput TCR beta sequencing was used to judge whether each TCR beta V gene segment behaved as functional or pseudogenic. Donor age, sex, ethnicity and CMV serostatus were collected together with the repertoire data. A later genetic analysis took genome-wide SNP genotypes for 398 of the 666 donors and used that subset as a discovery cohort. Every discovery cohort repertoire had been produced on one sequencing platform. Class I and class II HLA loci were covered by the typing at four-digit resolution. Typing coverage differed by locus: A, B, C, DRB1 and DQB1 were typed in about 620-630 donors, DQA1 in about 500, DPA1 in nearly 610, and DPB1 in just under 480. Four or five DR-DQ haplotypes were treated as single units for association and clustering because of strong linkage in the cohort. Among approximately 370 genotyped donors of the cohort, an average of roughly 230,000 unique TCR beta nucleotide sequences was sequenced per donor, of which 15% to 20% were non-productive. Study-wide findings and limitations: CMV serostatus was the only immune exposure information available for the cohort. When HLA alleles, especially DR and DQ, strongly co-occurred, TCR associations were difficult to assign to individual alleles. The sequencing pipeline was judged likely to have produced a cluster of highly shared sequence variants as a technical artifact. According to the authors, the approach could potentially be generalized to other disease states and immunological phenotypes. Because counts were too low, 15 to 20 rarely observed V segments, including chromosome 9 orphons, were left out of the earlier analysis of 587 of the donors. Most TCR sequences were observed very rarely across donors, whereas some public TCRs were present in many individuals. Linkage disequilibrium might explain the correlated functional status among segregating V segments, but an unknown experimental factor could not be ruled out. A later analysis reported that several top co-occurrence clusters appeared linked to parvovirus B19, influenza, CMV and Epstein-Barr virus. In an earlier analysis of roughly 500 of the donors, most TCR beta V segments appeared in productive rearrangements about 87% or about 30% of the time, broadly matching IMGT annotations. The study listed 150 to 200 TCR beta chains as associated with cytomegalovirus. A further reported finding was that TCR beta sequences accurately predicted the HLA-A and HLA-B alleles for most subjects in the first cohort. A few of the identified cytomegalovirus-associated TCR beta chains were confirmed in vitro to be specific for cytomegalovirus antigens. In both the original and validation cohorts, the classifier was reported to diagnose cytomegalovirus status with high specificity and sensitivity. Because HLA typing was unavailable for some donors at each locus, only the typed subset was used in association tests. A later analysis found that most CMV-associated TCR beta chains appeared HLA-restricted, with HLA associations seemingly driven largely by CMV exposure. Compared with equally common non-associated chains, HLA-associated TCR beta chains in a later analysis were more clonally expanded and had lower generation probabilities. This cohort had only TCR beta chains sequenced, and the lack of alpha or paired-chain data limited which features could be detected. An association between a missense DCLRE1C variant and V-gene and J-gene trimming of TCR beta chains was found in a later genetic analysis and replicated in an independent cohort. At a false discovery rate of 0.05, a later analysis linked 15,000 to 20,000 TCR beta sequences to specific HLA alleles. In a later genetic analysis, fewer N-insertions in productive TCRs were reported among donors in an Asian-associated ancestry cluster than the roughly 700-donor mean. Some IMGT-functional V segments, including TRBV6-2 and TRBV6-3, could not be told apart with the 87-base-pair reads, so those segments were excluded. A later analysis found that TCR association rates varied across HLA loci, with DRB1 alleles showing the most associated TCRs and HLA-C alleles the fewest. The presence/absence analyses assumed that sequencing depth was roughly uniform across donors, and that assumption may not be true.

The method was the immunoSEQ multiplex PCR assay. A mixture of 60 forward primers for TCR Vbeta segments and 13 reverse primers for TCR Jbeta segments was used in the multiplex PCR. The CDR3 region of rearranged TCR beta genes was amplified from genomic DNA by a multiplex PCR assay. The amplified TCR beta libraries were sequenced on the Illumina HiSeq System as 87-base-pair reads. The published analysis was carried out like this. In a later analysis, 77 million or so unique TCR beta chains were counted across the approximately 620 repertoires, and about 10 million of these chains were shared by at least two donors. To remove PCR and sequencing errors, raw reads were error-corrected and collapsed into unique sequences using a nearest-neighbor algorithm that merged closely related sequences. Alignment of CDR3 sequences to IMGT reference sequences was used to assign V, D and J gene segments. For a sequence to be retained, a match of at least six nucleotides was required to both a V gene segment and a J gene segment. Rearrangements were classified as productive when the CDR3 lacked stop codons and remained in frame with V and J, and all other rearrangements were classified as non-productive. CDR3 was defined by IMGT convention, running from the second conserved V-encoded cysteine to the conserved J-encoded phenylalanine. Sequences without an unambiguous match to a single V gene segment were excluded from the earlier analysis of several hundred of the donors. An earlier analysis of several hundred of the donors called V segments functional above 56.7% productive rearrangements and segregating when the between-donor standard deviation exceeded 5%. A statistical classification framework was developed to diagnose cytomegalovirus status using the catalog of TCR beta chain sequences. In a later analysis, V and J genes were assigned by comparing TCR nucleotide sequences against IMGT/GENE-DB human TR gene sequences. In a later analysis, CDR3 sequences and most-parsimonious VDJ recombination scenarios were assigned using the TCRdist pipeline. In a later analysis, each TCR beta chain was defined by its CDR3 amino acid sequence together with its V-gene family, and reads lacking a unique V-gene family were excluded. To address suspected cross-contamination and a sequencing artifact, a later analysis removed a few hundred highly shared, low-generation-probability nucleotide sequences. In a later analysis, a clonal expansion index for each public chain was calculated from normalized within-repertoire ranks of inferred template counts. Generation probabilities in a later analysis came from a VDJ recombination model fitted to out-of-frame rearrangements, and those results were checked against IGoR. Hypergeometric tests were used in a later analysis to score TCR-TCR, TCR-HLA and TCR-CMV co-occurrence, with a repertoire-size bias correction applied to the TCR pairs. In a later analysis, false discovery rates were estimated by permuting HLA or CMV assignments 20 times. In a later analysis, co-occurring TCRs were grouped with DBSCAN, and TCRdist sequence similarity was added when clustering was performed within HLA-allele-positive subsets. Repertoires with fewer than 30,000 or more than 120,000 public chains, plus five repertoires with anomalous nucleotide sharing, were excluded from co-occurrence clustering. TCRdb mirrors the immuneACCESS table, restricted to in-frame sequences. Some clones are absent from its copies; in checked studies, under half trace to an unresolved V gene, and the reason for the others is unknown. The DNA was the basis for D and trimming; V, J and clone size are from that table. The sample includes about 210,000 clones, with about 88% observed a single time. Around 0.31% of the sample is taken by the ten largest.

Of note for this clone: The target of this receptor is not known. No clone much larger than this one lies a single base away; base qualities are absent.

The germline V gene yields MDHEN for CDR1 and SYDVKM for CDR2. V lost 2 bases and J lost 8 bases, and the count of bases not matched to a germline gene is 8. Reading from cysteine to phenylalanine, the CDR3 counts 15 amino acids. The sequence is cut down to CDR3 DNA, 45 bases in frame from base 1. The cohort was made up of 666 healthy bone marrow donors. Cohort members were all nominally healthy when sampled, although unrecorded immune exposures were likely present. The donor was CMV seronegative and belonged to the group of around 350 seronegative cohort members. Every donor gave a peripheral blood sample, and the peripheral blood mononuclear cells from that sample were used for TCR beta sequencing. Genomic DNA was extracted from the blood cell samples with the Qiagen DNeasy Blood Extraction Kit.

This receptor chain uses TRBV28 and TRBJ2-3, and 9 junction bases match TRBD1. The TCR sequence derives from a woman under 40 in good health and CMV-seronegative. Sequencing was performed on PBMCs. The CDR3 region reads CASSLGTGKSGTQYF. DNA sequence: TGTGCCAGCAGTTTAGGGACAGGGAAATCGGGTACGCAGTATTTT.